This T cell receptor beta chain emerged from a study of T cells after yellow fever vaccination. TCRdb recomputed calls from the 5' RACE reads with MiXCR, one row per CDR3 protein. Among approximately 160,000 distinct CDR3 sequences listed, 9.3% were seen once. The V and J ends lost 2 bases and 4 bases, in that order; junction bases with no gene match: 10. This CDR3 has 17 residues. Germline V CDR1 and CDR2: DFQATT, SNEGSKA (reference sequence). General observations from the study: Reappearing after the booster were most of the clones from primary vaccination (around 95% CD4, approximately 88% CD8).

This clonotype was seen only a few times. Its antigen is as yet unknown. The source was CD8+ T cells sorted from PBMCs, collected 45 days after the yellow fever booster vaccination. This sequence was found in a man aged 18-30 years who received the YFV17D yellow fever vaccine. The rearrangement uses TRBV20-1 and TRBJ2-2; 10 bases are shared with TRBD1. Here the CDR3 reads CSARTGGRTGGTGELFF. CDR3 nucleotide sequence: TGCAGTGCTAGAACGGGGGGACGGACAGGGGGCACCGGGGAGCTGTTTTTT.